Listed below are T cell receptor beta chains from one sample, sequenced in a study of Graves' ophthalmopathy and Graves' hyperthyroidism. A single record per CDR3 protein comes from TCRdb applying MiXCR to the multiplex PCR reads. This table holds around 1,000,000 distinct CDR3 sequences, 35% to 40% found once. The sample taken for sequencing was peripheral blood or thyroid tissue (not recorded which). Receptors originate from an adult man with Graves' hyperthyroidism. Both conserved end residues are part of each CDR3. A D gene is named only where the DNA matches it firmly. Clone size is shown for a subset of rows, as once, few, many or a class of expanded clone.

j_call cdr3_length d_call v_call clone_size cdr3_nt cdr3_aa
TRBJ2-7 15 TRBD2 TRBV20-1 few TGCAGTGCTAGAGATCCTAAGCGGGACTCCTACGAGCAGTACTTC CSARDPKRDSYEQYF
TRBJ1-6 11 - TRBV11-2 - TGTGCCAGCAGCTCGGGGGTAGCCCTCCACTTT CASSSGVALHF
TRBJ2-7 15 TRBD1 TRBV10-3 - TGTGCCATCAGGGCCGGGACAGGGGGCCCCTACGAGCAGTACTTC CAIRAGTGGPYEQYF
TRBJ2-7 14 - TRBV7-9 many TGTGCCAGCAGTCCCCTACGCTTTGGGGGAGAGCAGTACTTC CASSPLRFGGEQYF
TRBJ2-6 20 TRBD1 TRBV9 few TGTGCCAGCAGCCAAGTCCGGGATGGACAGGGCTGGGCTGGGGCCAACGTCCTGACTTTC CASSQVRDGQGWAGANVLTF
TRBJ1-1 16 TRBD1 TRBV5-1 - TGCGCCAGCAGCTTGGTGAGACAGGGACAAAACACTGAAGCTTTCTTT CASSLVRQGQNTEAFF
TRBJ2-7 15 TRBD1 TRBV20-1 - TGCAGTGCTAGTAGGGGGGGACAGGGGGTGGACGAGCAGTACTTC CSASRGGQGVDEQYF
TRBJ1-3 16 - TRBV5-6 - TGTGCCAGCACCCCATCGACCGGTTTCCTTGGAAACACCATATATTTT CASTPSTGFLGNTIYF
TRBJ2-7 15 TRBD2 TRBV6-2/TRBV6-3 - TGTGCCAGCACTAAAACTAGCGGGAGGGCCCGTGAGCAGTACTTC CASTKTSGRAREQYF
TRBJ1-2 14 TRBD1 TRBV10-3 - TGTGCCAGCAGTTACTCCCAGGGGACAGGAGGCTACACCTTC CASSYSQGTGGYTF
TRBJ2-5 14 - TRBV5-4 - TGTGCCAGCAGCACCGGGTCCCTCTGGTCACCAGACAACTTC CASSTGSLWSPDNF
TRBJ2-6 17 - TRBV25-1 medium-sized TGTGCCAGCAGTGAAGATGGTACAATCTCTGGGGCCAACGTCCTGACTTTC CASSEDGTISGANVLTF
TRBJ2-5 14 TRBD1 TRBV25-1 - TGTGCCAGCAGGCCGGGACAGAAGAAAGAGACCCAGTACTTC CASRPGQKKETQYF
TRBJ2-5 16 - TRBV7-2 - TGTGCCAGCAGCTCCGATCGAGCCCGCAGGCAAGAGACCCAGTACTTC CASSSDRARRQETQYF
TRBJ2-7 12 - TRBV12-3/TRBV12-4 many TGTGCCAGCGAACGGACAGTAGGCGAGCAGTACTTC CASERTVGEQYF
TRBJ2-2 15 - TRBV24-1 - TGTGCCAGCAGTTACCTGTCCGCAAACACCGGGGAGCTGTTTTTT CASSYLSANTGELFF
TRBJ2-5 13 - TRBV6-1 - TGTGCCAGCAACGGACAAGGCCCAGAGACCCAGTACTTC CASNGQGPETQYF
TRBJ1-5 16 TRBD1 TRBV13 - TGTGCCAGCAGCTCCCGGGACAGGGGGCTCGTTCAGCCCCAGCATTTT CASSSRDRGLVQPQHF
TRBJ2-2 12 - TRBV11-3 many TGTGCCAGCAGCTTACAAACCGGGGAGCTGTTTTTT CASSLQTGELFF
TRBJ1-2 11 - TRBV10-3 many TGTGCCATCAGTGAGTCTGGGGGCTACACCTTC CAISESGGYTF
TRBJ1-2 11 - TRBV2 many TGTGCCAGCAGGGACCGGGCCGGCTACACCTTC CASRDRAGYTF
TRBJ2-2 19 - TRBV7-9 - TGTGCCAGCAGCTTTCCCCCCCCCAGCTTAGCCCCGAACACCGGGGAGCTGTTTTTT CASSFPPPSLAPNTGELFF
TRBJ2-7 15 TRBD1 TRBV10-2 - TGTGCCAGCAGTTTATCGGCCAGGGGGCCCTACGAGCAGTACTTC CASSLSARGPYEQYF
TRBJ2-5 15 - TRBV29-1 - TGCAGCGTTGATAGGGACACAACTCTTCAAGAGACCCAGTACTTC CSVDRDTTLQETQYF
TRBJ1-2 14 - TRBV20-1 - TGCAGTGCTGCCACCGGGGGGGCGAACTATGGCTACACCTTC CSAATGGANYGYTF
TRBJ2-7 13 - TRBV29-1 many TGCAGCGCCTGCGGGTTTTACTCCTACGAGCAGTACTTC CSACGFYSYEQYF
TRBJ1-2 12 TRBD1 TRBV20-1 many TGCAGTGCTGCTGCACAGGGGTATGGCTACACCTTC CSAAAQGYGYTF
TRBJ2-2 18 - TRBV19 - TGTGCCAGTAGTATCCGGTATCCTCCAAACCTAAACACCGGGGAGCTGTTTTTT CASSIRYPPNLNTGELFF
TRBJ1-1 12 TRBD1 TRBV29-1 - TGCAGCTACGACAGGGACGACACTGAAGCTTTCTTT CSYDRDDTEAFF
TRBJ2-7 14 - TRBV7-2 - TGTGCCAGCAGCCGGCTTGGCCCCCCACTTGAGCCCTACTTC CASSRLGPPLEPYF
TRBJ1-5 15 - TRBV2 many TGTGCCAGCTCTGGTAGCCGAATGCGGGATCAGCCCCAGCATTTT CASSGSRMRDQPQHF
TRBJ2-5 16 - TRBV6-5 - TGTGCCAGCAGTTACTCCGGTACGGAAGGCTGGGAGACCCAGTACTTC CASSYSGTEGWETQYF
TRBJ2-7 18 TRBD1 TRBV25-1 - TGTGCCAGCAGCTCTAATAGACCCAACAGGGGTGGCCCCTACGAGCAGTACTTC CASSSNRPNRGGPYEQYF
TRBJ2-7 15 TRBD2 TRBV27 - TGTGCCAGCAGTTTAGGGACTACGAGCTCCTACGAGCAGTACTTC CASSLGTTSSYEQYF
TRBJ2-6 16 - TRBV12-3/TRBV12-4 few TGTGCCAGCAGGGGGGGAGATGCCTCTGGGGCCAACGTCCTGACTTTC CASRGGDASGANVLTF
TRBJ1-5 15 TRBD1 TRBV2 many TGTGCCAGCAGTAGGAATACAGGGGTAGCTCAGCCCCAGCATTTT CASSRNTGVAQPQHF
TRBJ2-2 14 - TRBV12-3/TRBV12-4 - TGTGCCAGCAGCACCGGGATAATCACCGGGGAGCTGTTTTTT CASSTGIITGELFF
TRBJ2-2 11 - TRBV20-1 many TGCAGTAGCGGGAACACCGGGGAGCTGTTTTTT CSSGNTGELFF
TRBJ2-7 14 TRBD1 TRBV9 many TGTGCCAGCAGCACGACCGGGACAGAGGGCGAGCAGTACTTC CASSTTGTEGEQYF
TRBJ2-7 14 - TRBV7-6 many TGTGCCAGCAGCTTCAAACAGAACTCCTACGAGCAGTACTTC CASSFKQNSYEQYF
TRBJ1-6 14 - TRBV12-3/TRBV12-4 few TGTGCCAGCACCACTTCCCCCGGGGGGGCACCCCTCCACTTT CASTTSPGGAPLHF
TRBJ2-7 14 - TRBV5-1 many TGCGCCAGCAGCTTCTATTTGGGGACCTACGAGCAGTACTTC CASSFYLGTYEQYF
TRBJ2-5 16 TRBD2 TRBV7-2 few TGTGCCAGCAGCTTAGAAATAGCGGGGGGGCGGTGGACCCAGTACTTC CASSLEIAGGRWTQYF
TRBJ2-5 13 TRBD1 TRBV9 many TGTGCCAGCAGCGTTAGGCAGGGGGACCCCCAGTACTTC CASSVRQGDPQYF
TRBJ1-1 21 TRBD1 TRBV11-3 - TGTGCCAGCAGCTTCGAACGGGACAGGGGTTTGATCGGCGCTCAGAACACTGAAGCTTTCTTT CASSFERDRGLIGAQNTEAFF
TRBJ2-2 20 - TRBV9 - TGTGCCAGCAGCGTAGCTACGGGTGGTCTACGGACAGAGAACACCGGGGAGCTGTTTTTT CASSVATGGLRTENTGELFF